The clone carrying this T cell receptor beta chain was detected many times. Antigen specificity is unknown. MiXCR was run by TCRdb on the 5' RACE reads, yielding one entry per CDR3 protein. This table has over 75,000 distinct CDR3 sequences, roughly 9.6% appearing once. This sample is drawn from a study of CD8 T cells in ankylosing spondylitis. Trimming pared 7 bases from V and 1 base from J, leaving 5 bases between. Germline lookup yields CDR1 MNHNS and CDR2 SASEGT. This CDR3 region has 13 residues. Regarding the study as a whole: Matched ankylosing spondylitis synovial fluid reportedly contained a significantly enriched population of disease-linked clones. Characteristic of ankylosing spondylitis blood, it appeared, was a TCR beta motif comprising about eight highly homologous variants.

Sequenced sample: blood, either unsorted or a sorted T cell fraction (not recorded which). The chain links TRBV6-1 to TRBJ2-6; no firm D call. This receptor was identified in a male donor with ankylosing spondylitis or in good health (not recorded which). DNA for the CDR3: TGTGCCAGCACCAGGTCTGGGGCCAACGTCCTGACTTTC. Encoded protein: CASTRSGANVLTF.